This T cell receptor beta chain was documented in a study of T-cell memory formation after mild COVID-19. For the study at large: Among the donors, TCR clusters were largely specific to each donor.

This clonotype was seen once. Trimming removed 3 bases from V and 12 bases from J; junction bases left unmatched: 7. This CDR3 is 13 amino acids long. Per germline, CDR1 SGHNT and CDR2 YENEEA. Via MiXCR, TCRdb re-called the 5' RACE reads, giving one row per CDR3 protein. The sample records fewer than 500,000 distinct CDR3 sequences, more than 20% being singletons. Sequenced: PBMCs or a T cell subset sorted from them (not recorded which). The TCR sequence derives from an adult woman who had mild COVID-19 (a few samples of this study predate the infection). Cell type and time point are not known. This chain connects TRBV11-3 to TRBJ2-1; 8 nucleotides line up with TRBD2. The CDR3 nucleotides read TGTGCCAGCAGCTTGATGAGGACTAGCTGGCAGTTCTTC. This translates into CASSLMRTSWQFF.